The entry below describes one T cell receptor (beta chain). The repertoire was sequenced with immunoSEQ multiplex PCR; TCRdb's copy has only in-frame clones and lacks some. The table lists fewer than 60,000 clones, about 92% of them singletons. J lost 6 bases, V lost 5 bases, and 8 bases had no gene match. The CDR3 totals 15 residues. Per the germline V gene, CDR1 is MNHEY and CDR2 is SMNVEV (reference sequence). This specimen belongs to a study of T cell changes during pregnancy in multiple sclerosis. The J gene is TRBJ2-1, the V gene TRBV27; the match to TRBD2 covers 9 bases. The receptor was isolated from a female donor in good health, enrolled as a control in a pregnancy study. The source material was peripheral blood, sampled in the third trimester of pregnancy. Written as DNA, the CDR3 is TGTGCCAGCAGTCTGGTTGGCGGGAGGGCCAATGAGCAGTTCTTC. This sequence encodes CASSLVGGRANEQFF.